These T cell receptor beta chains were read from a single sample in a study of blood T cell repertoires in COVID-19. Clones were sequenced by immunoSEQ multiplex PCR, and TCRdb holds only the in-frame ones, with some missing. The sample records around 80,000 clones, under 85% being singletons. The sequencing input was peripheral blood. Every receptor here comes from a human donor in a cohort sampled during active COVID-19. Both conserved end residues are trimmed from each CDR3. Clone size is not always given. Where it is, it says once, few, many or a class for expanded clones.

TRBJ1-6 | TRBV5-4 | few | ASSLVVSHSYNSPLH
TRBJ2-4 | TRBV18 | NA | ASSPGQGQY
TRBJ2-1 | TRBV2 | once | ASSESGNYNEQF
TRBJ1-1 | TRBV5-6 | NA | ASSKRVQANMNTEAF
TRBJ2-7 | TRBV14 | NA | ASSLLGGPYEQY
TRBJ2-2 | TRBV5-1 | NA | ASSLQQGNTGELF
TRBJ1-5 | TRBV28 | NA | ASSSQQGKSGQPQH
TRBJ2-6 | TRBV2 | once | ASSLTGVGANVLT
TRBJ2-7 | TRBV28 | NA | ASTPRDSYEQY
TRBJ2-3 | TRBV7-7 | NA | ASSSSASPTDTQY
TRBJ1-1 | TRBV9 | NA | ASSPLGRGTNTEAF
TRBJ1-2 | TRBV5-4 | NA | ASSLGGGLNMPNYGYT
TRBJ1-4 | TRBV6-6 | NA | ASSYSGGLRDEKLF
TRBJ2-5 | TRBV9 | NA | ASSFGTSGVTGETQY
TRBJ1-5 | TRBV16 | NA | ASSQSQTGGQPQH
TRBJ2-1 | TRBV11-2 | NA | ASSLEPGSLPPYNEQF
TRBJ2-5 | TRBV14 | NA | ASNRQGVETQY
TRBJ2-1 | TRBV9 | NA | ASSGGSSSYNEQF
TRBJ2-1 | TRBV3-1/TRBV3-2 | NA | ASSQDSGPYNEQF
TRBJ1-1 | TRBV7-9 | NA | ASSLVAIEAF
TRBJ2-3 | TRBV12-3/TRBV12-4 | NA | ASSRVADTQY
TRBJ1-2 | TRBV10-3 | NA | AISVLSGQDYGYT
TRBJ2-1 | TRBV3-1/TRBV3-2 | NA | ASSQDWANEQF
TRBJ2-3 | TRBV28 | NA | ASSPSGLKLDTQY
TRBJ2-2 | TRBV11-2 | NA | ASSLQGQKNTGELF
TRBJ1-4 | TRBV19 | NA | ASFPGHPGEKLF
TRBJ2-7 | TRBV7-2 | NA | ASSPRTSGREEQY
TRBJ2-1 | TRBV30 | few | AWRDPGLAGEQF
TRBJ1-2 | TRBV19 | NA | ASRGTAFSNYGYT
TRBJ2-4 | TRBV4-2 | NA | ASSQVGTGERD
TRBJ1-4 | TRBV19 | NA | ASTIGGFNEKLF
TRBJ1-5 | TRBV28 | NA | ASSPRQGSNQPQH
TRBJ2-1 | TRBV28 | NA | ASRPTGTGGRYEQF
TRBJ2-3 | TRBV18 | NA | ASSGTSGTDTQY
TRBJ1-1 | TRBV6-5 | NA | ASWGTVNTEAF
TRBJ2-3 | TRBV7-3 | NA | ASSLQRALGADTQY
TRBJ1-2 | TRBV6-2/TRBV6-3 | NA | ASSPLWAGGDYT
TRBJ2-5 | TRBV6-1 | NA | ASSEGLAGGQETQY
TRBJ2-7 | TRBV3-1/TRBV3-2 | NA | ASSQDPNAYEQY
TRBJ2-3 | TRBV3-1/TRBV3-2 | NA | ASSSRTSGASVNTQY
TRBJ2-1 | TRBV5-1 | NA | ASSLVPSGGANEQF
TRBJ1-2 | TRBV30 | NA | AWSNPGGLGYT